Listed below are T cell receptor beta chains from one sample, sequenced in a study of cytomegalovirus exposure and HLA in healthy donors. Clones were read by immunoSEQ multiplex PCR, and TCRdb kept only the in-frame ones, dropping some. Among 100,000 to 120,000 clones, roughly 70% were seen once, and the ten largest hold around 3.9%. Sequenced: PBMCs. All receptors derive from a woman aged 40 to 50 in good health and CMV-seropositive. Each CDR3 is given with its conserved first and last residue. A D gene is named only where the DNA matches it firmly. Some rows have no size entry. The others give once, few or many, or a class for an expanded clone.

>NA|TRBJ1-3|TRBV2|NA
CASSPYGNTIYF
TGTGCCAGCAGTCCCTATGGAAACACCATATATTTT
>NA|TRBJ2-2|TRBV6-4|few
CASSEKGDTGELFF
TGTGCCAGCAGTGAGAAAGGGGACACCGGGGAGCTGTTTTTT
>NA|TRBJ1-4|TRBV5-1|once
CASRSGSSNEKLFF
TGCGCCAGCAGGTCAGGGTCTTCTAATGAAAAACTGTTTTTT
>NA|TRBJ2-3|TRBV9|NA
CASSVAQTGPTQYF
TGTGCCAGCAGCGTAGCGCAGACAGGCCCTACGCAGTATTTT
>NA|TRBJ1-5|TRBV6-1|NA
CASSPTGGNQPQHF
TGTGCCAGCAGCCCCACAGGAGGCAATCAGCCCCAGCATTTT
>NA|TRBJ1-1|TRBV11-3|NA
CASSSPNWGGDTEAFF
TGTGCCAGCAGCTCGCCTAATTGGGGAGGAGACACTGAAGCTTTCTTT
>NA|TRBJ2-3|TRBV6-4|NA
CASSDSVGALDTQYF
TGTGCCAGCAGTGACTCTGTGGGGGCTTTGGATACGCAGTATTTT
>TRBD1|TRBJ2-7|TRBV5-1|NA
CASSLTGASYEQYF
TGCGCCAGCAGCTTGACAGGGGCCTCCTACGAGCAGTACTTC
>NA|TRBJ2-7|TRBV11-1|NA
CASSRGYTSYEQYF
TGTGCCAGCAGCAGAGGGTACACTTCCTACGAGCAGTACTTC
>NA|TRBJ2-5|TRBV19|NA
CASSPSPGETQYF
TGTGCCAGTAGTCCCTCCCCCGGAGAGACCCAGTACTTC
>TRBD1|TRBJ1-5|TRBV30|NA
CAWSVSGGRNQPQHF
TGTGCCTGGAGTGTATCAGGGGGCAGAAATCAGCCCCAGCATTTT
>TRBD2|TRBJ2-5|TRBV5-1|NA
CASSRWGAGQETQYF
TGCGCCAGCAGCCGGTGGGGAGCGGGGCAAGAGACCCAGTACTTC
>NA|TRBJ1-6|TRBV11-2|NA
CASSLGDTGYNSPLHF
TGTGCCAGCAGCTTAGGGGACACCGGATATAATTCACCCCTCCACTTT
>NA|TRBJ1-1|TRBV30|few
CAWDSGGYTEAFF
TGTGCCTGGGACTCGGGGGGGTACACTGAAGCTTTCTTT
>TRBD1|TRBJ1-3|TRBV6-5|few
CASSDRGRGNTIYF
TGTGCCAGCAGTGACAGGGGACGTGGAAACACCATATATTTT
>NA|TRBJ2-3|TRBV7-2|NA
CASSLTTTDTQYF
TGTGCCAGCAGCCTAACCACTACAGATACGCAGTATTTT
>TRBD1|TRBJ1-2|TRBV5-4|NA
CASSFDRVVNYGYTF
TGTGCCAGCAGCTTTGACAGGGTCGTAAACTATGGCTACACCTTC
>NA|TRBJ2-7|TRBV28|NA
CASSLPPQGYEQYF
TGTGCCAGCAGTCTACCACCTCAGGGCTACGAGCAGTACTTC
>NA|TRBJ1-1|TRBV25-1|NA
CASSVGRWNTEAFF
TGTGCCAGCAGTGTGGGCAGGTGGAACACTGAAGCTTTCTTT